These 23 T cell receptor beta chains share one sample of origin, sequenced in a study of shared clonotypes between healthy human individuals. Naive CD8 isolation took CD45RO-negative cells positively selected for CCR7 and excluded terminally differentiated effector memory CD45RA+ cells. Sequencing was performed with immunoSEQ multiplex PCR; in TCRdb, only in-frame clones are kept and a portion is missing. The data contain around 650,000 clones, about 96% of them singletons. Sample: naive CD8+ T cells sorted from blood. These receptors all come from a woman aged 25-40 years in good health.

J is TRBJ1-4 and V is TRBV28, with D possibly being TRBD1 (5 bases). With 1 base removed from V and 1 base from J, the gap between germline ends came to 10 bases. CDR3 size: 16 residues. Per germline, CDR1 MDHEN and CDR2 SYDVKM. In DNA form, the CDR3 reads TGTGCCAGCAGTTTATATGCAGGGAAAACTAATGAAAAACTGTTTTTT. It specifies CASSLYAGKTNEKLFF.

The chain is built from TRBV5-6 and TRBJ2-1; TRBD2 is a possible D gene (6 bases). The CDR3 runs 14 residues. V was pared by 4 bases and J by 3 bases, with 11 bases between. Germline assignment: CDR1 SGHDT and CDR2 YYEEEE. The CDR3 DNA sequence: TGTGCCAGCAGCCCTGGGACTTTCTACAATGAGCAGTTCTTC. As protein: CASSPGTFYNEQFF.

The genes are TRBV28 and TRBJ1-4; D gene unclear. Trimming took 9 bases from V and 7 from J, leaving 15 bases between them. The CDR3 contains 13 residues. Germline V gene data show CDR1 as MDHEN and CDR2 as SYDVKM. This CDR3 reads CASQRSSGEKLFF. In DNA form, the CDR3 reads TGTGCCAGTCAGCGTTCCTCGGGTGAAAAACTGTTTTTT.

The V and J genes are TRBV9 and TRBJ2-4, with a tentative D call TRBD2 (5 bases). This CDR3 is 17 amino acids long. Trimming pared 3 bases from V and 1 base from J, leaving 17 bases between. Germline CDR1 and CDR2: SGDLS and YYNGEE. The CDR3 DNA sequence: TGTGCCAGCAGCGGCGAAGGACTTTCCGATGCCAAAAACATTCAGTACTTC. This gives the protein CASSGEGLSDAKNIQYF.

The V call is TRBV27, the J call TRBJ2-7, with 12 bases lining up with TRBD2. The CDR3 covers 16 residues. V gave up 6 bases and J gave up 5 bases; unmatched junction bases: 11. Looked up from germline, CDR1 is MNHEY and CDR2 is SMNVEV (reference sequence). Here the CDR3 DNA reads TGTGCCAGCAGGCTACTGACTAGCGGGAGTACCAACGAGCAGTACTTC. As protein: CASRLLTSGSTNEQYF.

This clone was counted once. The sample contains more than one DNA sequence encoding this CDR3. This chain joins TRBV7-9 and TRBJ2-7; D unresolved. V dropped 1 base and J dropped 7 bases, with 8 bases sitting between them. The length of the CDR3 is 12 residues. Germline CDR1 is SEHNR and CDR2 is FQNEAQ (reference sequence). In nucleotides, the CDR3 is TGTGCCAGCAGCTTAGGTGGCGGTGAGCAGTACTTC. It yields the protein CASSLGGGEQYF.

The chain has TRBV28 and TRBJ2-1, with 14 bases lining up with TRBD2. This CDR3 region has 18 residues. Trimming removed 5 bases from V and 3 bases from J; junction bases left unmatched: 9. The germline gives CDR1 MDHEN, CDR2 SYDVKM. Written as DNA, the CDR3 is TGTGCCAGCAGTCCCGGGACTAGCGGGAGTGCACTCTACAATGAGCAGTTCTTC. Protein product: CASSPGTSGSALYNEQFF.

The rearrangement links TRBV28 to TRBJ2-3; a weak D match, TRBD2 (5 bases). The CDR3 is 13 residues long. Germline V gene lookup returns CDR1 MDHEN and CDR2 SYDVKM. Trimming stripped 3 bases from V and 5 bases from J, with 9 bases between. CDR3: CASSLLALDTQYF. CDR3 bases: TGTGCCAGCAGTTTGCTAGCCCTAGATACGCAGTATTTT.

The chain employs TRBV5-6 and TRBJ2-1, with a possible D match to TRBD1 (5 bases). The CDR3 runs to 15 residues. Germline V CDR1 and CDR2: SGHDT, YYEEEE. Trimming stripped 0 bases from V and 7 bases from J, with 14 bases between. The CDR3 region is CASSLGAGKGNEQFF. CDR3 DNA: TGTGCCAGCAGCTTGGGGGCAGGGAAGGGGAATGAGCAGTTCTTC.

The rearrangement links TRBV4-2 to TRBJ2-1; TRBD2 matches 10 bases. Germline CDR1 LGHNA, CDR2 YNFKEQ. The CDR3 has 18 residues. V shed 0 bases and J 5 bases; nucleotides not matched to a gene: 10. The DNA of the CDR3 is TGTGCCAGCAGCCAAGAATTAGCGGGAGGTATTTCCGACAATGAGCAGTTCTTC. Protein product: CASSQELAGGISDNEQFF.

This sequence joins TRBV4-1 and TRBJ2-1; 9 bases are a match to TRBD1. Germline V gene data show CDR1 as MGHRA and CDR2 as YSYEKL. The trim removed 4 bases at V and 0 bases at J, leaving 7 bases unmatched. The CDR3 loop spans 17 amino acids. Here the CDR3 reads CASSPQGTGSSYNEQFF. The CDR3 DNA reads as TGCGCCAGCAGCCCCCAGGGGACAGGGAGCTCCTACAATGAGCAGTTCTTC.

The V gene is TRBV5-8, the J gene TRBJ1-5; the D is unclear. The CDR3 has 14 residues. Trimming shortened V by 7 bases and J by 4 bases, and 15 bases separated the two germline ends. The germline V gene has CDR1 SGHTS and CDR2 YDEGEE. The CDR3 DNA reads TGTGCCAGCGGGGAAGTGAGGGAGAATCAGCCCCAGCATTTT. Translating gives CASGEVRENQPQHF.

J is TRBJ2-5 and V is TRBV4-1; D gene uncertain. Trimming removed 3 bases at V and 1 base at J, with 12 bases between. The CDR3 has 15 residues. Germline V lookup: CDR1 MGHRA, CDR2 YSYEKL. The CDR3, as DNA: TGCGCCAGCAGCCACTCTGCCACTGGCCAAGAGACCCAGTACTTC. This gives the protein CASSHSATGQETQYF.

This rearrangement joins TRBV7-2 to TRBJ2-3; 9 nucleotides agree with TRBD2. V gave up 4 bases and J gave up 3 bases; unmatched junction bases: 5. The germline CDR1 and CDR2 sequences are SGHTA and FQGNSA. CDR3 length: 15 residues. CDR3 DNA: TGTGCCAGCAGCTATCCTAGCGGGACGACAGATACGCAGTATTTT. Translated, it gives CASSYPSGTTDTQYF.

The chain couples TRBV7-9 to TRBJ1-3; D remains ambiguous. V was pared by 1 base and J by 3 bases, with 13 bases between. The CDR3 is made up of 16 amino acids. Germline-derived CDR1 and CDR2 are SEHNR and FQNEAQ (reference sequence). The CDR3 sequence: CASSLGSAGRGNTIYF. CDR3 in DNA: TGTGCCAGCAGCTTAGGGTCAGCAGGTCGTGGAAACACCATATATTTT. Combining the CDR3 with reference TRBV7-9 and TRBJ1-3 gives the whole variable domain DTGVSQNPRHKITKRGQNVTFRCDPISEHNRLYWYRQTLGQGPEFLTYFQNEAQLEKSRLLSDRFSAERPKGSFSTLEIQRTEQGDSAMYLCASSLGSAGRGNTIYFGEGSWLTVV.

The rearrangement joins TRBV5-6 to TRBJ2-5, with TRBD2 matching over 10 bases. Matching the DNA end better, TRBJ2-7 makes the J call doubtful. Germline V gives CDR1 SGHDT, CDR2 YYEEEE. This CDR3 is built from 14 residues. CDR3 coding DNA: TGTGCCAGCAGCTTGACTAGCGGGACCTACGAGCAGTACTTC. It yields the protein CASSLTSGTYEQYF.

This rearrangement joins TRBV10-3 to TRBJ2-7, with D perhaps matching TRBD2 (6 bases). V shed 0 bases and J shed 0 bases, with 12 bases lying between them. The CDR3 is made up of 16 amino acids. Germline V gene data show CDR1 as ENHRY and CDR2 as SYGVKD. The CDR3 DNA follows: TGTGCCATCAGTGAGTCCCGGGACTCGAGCTCCTACGAGCAGTACTTC. As protein: CAISESRDSSSYEQYF.

The J gene is TRBJ2-7, the V gene TRBV13; possibly TRBD1 or TRBD2 for D (6 bases each). Trimming cost V 5 bases and J 6 bases, with 14 bases left between them. The CDR3 contains 13 residues. Germline values: CDR1 PRHDT, CDR2 FYEKMQ (reference sequence). CDR3 bases: TGTGCCAGCAGCGGGGGGCGGGGTGCCGAGCAGTACTTC. Its translation is CASSGGRGAEQYF.

This CDR3 is CASSRAGGAQVADTQYF. CDR3 nucleotides: TGTGCCAGTAGCCGCGCGGGGGGGGCCCAGGTCGCAGATACGCAGTATTTT. V is TRBV19 and J is TRBJ2-3, with 9 bases aligning to TRBD2. With V trimmed by 6 bases and J by 4 bases, 14 bases remained unmatched. Per the germline V gene, CDR1 is LNHDA and CDR2 is SQIVND (reference sequence). This CDR3 spans 17 amino acids.

This chain joins TRBV2 and TRBJ1-1; no firm D call. Germline values: CDR1 SNHLY, CDR2 FYNNEI. CDR3 length equals 13 residues. V was pared by 7 bases and J by 5 bases, with 14 bases between. DNA for the CDR3: TGTGCCAGCATTCGACAAGGGCGGACTGAAGCTTTCTTT. It codes for CASIRQGRTEAFF.

This chain links TRBV13 with TRBJ2-7; 7 nucleotides line up with TRBD1. V lost 10 bases, J lost 1 base, and 7 bases stayed unmatched. This CDR3 region has 13 residues. Looked up from germline, CDR1 is PRHDT and CDR2 is FYEKMQ (reference sequence). The CDR3 reads CAIRTGGSYEQYF. CDR3 coding DNA: TGTGCCATCCGGACAGGCGGATCCTACGAGCAGTACTTC.

The rearrangement joins TRBV5-4 to TRBJ2-1, with 10 bases lining up with TRBD1. V lost 5 bases and J lost 7; bases outside the gene matches: 9. CDR3 length: 15 residues. Germline V gene sequence: CDR1 SGHNT, CDR2 YYREEE (reference sequence). The CDR3 nucleotides read TGTGCCAGCAGGTCCCGGGACAGGGGCAATAATGAGCAGTTCTTC. This codes for CASRSRDRGNNEQFF.

This clone was picked up one time. The chain has TRBV13 and TRBJ2-1; D possibly corresponds to TRBD2 (5 bases). V was pared by 5 bases and J by 3 bases, with 14 bases between. The length of the CDR3 is 15 residues. The germline V gene encodes CDR1 PRHDT and CDR2 FYEKMQ (reference sequence). The CDR3: CASSQRHSDYNEQFF. Written as DNA, the CDR3 is TGTGCCAGCAGCCAACGGCATAGCGACTACAATGAGCAGTTCTTC. The whole variable domain, remainder taken from reference TRBV13 and TRBJ2-1, is AAGVIQSPRHLIKEKRETATLKCYPIPRHDTVYWYQQGPGQDPQFLISFYEKMQSDKGSIPDRFSAQQFSDYHSELNMSSLELGDSALYFCASSQRHSDYNEQFFGPGTRLTVL.